The clone carrying this T cell receptor beta chain was detected once. Its specificity is not known. The study treated chemo-refractory metastatic non-small-cell lung cancer patients with focal radiation plus ipilimumab CTLA-4 blockade. The data originate from a study of radiotherapy plus CTLA-4 blockade in lung cancer. Background on the study: Disease control was seen in about 30% of patients, objective responses in roughly 19%.

Clones were sequenced by immunoSEQ multiplex PCR, and TCRdb holds only the in-frame ones, with some missing. The profile shows more than 90,000 clones, about four fifths of them singletons. Findings and caveats of the study: Clones of tumor-derived TCRs expanded in blood after radiotherapy plus ipilimumab.

CDR1 and CDR2 from the germline V gene are MNHNS and SASEGT. The CDR3 is 14 residues long. Trimming cost V 2 bases and J 4 bases, with 9 bases left between them. Material: peripheral blood, obtained from a patient treated with radiotherapy plus ipilimumab. This TCR was recovered from a human donor with non-small cell lung cancer who had a partial response to radiotherapy plus ipilimumab. J is TRBJ1-5 and V is TRBV6-1; TRBD1 might be the D (6 bases). The CDR3 DNA reads as TGTGCCAGCAGTGAAATCAGGGGAAATCAGCCCCAGCATTTT. It translates to CASSEIRGNQPQHF.